This TCR beta chain stems from a study of blood T cell repertoires in COVID-19. Profiled with immunoSEQ multiplex PCR; TCRdb holds only in-frame clones, not every one. This table holds about 210,000 clones, roughly 85% found once. A single count supports this clone. Per germline, CDR1 GTSNPN and CDR2 SVGIG (reference sequence). This CDR3 region has 13 residues. V gave up 2 bases and J gave up 2 bases, with 7 bases separating them. The rearrangement uses TRBV30 and TRBJ1-5; a possible D gene is TRBD1 (5 bases). The TCR sequence derives from a man aged 35 to 55 who had recovered from COVID-19. The sample taken for sequencing was PBMCs or T cells enriched from blood (not recorded which). The CDR3 is CAWSQQGNQPQHF. The CDR3 nucleotides are TGTGCCTGGAGTCAACAGGGCAATCAGCCCCAGCATTTT.